The 21 T cell receptor beta chains below come from one sample, sequenced in a study of T cell repertoires in ileal Crohn's disease (dated by TCRdb to the late 2010s). Libraries were made using the immunoSEQ multiplex PCR assay. Imported from immuneACCESS, the table was reduced by TCRdb to in-frame sequences with V and J called. These copies leave out some clones; in studies compared against another copy, an unresolved V gene accounts for under half, and the cause of the remainder is not known. This sample gives 2,000 to 2,500 clones in total; 60% to 75% of them show up just once. The top ten clonotypes cover about 13% of the sample. Before cell sorting, lamina propria lymphocytes from surgical specimens were separated using a Ficoll-hypaque gradient. The sequencing sample was made of CD8+ T cells from ileum. The source is an adult with Crohn's disease. Some clones in this sample may be carry-over from other donors' samples.

This chain joins TRBV9 and TRBJ2-3, with 7 bases lining up with TRBD2. Germline V lookup: CDR1 SGDLS, CDR2 YYNGEE. With V trimmed by 0 bases and J by 5 bases, 9 bases remained unmatched. The CDR3 spans 16 residues. The chain's CDR3 is CASSVEGLVWVDTQYF. In nucleotides, the CDR3 is TGTGCCAGCAGCGTAGAAGGACTAGTGTGGGTAGATACGCAGTATTTT.

CDR3 loop: CASSLGPSGTQETQYF. DNA of the CDR3: TGTGCCAGCAGCCTCGGGCCCAGCGGAACCCAAGAGACCCAGTACTTC. The J gene is TRBJ2-5, the V gene TRBV7-9, with D possibly being TRBD2 (5 bases). This CDR3 comprises 16 residues. V was cut by 5 bases and J by 1 base, with 17 bases left in between. Per the germline V gene, CDR1 is SEHNR and CDR2 is FQNEAQ (reference sequence).

This clone was recorded once. V gene TRBV28 combines with J gene TRBJ2-7, with 10 bases lining up with TRBD2. The CDR3 runs 15 residues. Germline V gene data show CDR1 as MDHEN and CDR2 as SYDVKM. V lost 5 bases, J lost 3 bases, and 7 bases stayed unmatched. The CDR3 DNA sequence: TGTGCCAGCAGTCCCCGACTAGCGGGTCTCTACGAGCAGTACTTC. Translation gives CASSPRLAGLYEQYF.

The V gene is TRBV16, the J gene TRBJ1-1, with 8 bases fitting TRBD1. The CDR3 is 17 amino acids. With 2 bases clipped from V and 0 bases from J, the junction kept 8 bases outside the gene matches. From germline, CDR1 is KGHSY and CDR2 FQNENV. The CDR3, as DNA: TGTGCCAGCAGCCAAGTGGCAGGGGGCGAGATGAACACTGAAGCTTTCTTT. Its translation: CASSQVAGGEMNTEAFF.

This clone was detected only a few times. The chain has TRBV27 and TRBJ1-5; the D gene is possibly TRBD1 (5 bases). The germline gives CDR1 MNHEY, CDR2 SMNVEV (reference sequence). The CDR3 is made up of 12 amino acids. The germline V and J ends were trimmed by 2 bases and 6 bases, with 5 bases remaining between them. CDR3 residues: CASSLQGQPQHF. The CDR3 DNA sequence: TGTGCCAGCAGTTTACAGGGTCAGCCCCAGCATTTT.

The chain employs TRBV27 and TRBJ2-7, with 13 nucleotides matching TRBD2. The CDR3 covers 15 residues. Germline CDR1 is MNHEY and CDR2 is SMNVEV (reference sequence). J was trimmed by 1 base and V by 5 bases; bases with no gene match: 2. The CDR3 DNA sequence: TGTGCCAGCAGTCCGACTAGCGGGAGGTCCTACGAGCAGTACTTC. Translated, it gives CASSPTSGRSYEQYF.

Only a few counts were recorded for this clone. The chain employs TRBV7-9 and TRBJ2-7, with TRBD2 identical over 10 bases. The CDR3 length is 17 residues. The V segment lost 5 bases and the J segment 7 bases; nucleotides outside the gene matches: 17. Germline loops: CDR1 SEHNR, CDR2 FQNEAQ (reference sequence). CDR3 nucleotide sequence: TGTGCCAGCAGCAGAGACTTATTGGGCGTACTAGCGGGGGAGCAGTACTTC. Translating it yields CASSRDLLGVLAGEQYF.

This clone rates as large (0.1 to 1%). This chain connects TRBV29-1 to TRBJ2-7, with 8 bases that match TRBD2. Germline CDR1 and CDR2: SQVTM and ANQGSEA. The trim removed 6 bases at V and 0 bases at J, leaving 7 bases unmatched. This CDR3 spans 14 amino acids. CDR3 loop: CSVRTAGGSYEQYF. CDR3 sequence (DNA): TGCAGCGTCCGAACCGCGGGAGGCTCCTACGAGCAGTACTTC.

The rearrangement joins TRBV6-5 to TRBJ1-3; weak D call: TRBD1 (6 bases). The CDR3 sequence is 15 residues long. Trimming took 7 bases from V and 0 from J, leaving 13 bases between them. The germline V gene has CDR1 MNHEY and CDR2 SVGAGI. The CDR3 bases are TGTGCCAGCAAAAGTGGGGGGGCCTCTGGAAACACCATATATTTT. This translates into CASKSGGASGNTIYF.

In its sample, this clone ranks as large (0.1 to 1%). The chain links TRBV5-5 to TRBJ2-3; 8 bases map to TRBD2. CDR1 is SGHKS and CDR2 is YYEKEE in the germline V gene (reference sequence). This CDR3 spans 16 amino acids. V was pared by 0 bases and J by 0 bases, with 3 bases of the junction left unmatched. The CDR3 is CASSLVPGGSTDTQYF. CDR3 DNA: TGTGCCAGCAGCTTGGTTCCGGGAGGGAGCACAGATACGCAGTATTTT.

This clone has more than one count but fewer than ten. The chain is built from TRBV19 and TRBJ2-7; possibly TRBD2 for D (5 bases). V was cut by 10 bases and J by 0 bases, with 13 bases left in between. CDR3 length equals 13 residues. CDR1 is LNHDA, CDR2 SQIVND, per germline (reference sequence). The CDR3 bases are TGTGCCACATCAGCGGATAGCTCCTACGAGCAGTACTTC. Amino acids: CATSADSSYEQYF. Combining the CDR3 with reference TRBV19 and TRBJ2-7 gives the whole variable domain DGGITQSPKYLFRKEGQNVTLSCEQNLNHDAMYWYRQDPGQGLRLIYYSQIVNDFQKGDIAEGYSVSREKKESFPLTVTSAQKNPTAFYLCATSADSSYEQYFGPGTRLTVT.

The chain employs TRBV5-6 and TRBJ2-2; D may be TRBD2 (5 bases). CDR1 SGHDT and CDR2 YYEEEE come from the germline V gene. The CDR3 spans 14 residues. Trimming took 4 bases from V and 7 from J, leaving 14 bases between them. This CDR3 reads CASSQLIGVGELFF. The CDR3 region has the DNA TGTGCCAGCAGCCAGCTGATCGGGGTCGGGGAGCTGTTTTTT.

In this sample, this clone turned up once. The chain is built from TRBV28 and TRBJ2-2; D is uncertain. With 4 bases removed from V and 0 bases from J, the gap between germline ends came to 12 bases. In germline, CDR1 is MDHEN, CDR2 SYDVKM. This CDR3 is 16 amino acids long. CDR3 loop: CASSSGEAPNTGELFF. Written as DNA, the CDR3 is TGTGCCAGCAGTTCGGGTGAGGCGCCGAACACCGGGGAGCTGTTTTTT.

The genes are TRBV4-3 and TRBJ1-4; maybe TRBD1 (5 bases). CDR3 length: 15 residues. V gave up 0 bases and J gave up 8 bases, with 13 bases separating them. The germline V gene encodes CDR1 LGHNA and CDR2 YSLEER. The DNA for the CDR3 is TGCGCCAGCAGCCAAGATGGCATTGGGGCAGAAAAACTGTTTTTT. Amino acids: CASSQDGIGAEKLFF.

The chain employs TRBV6-5 and TRBJ1-4; D gene uncertain. The CDR3 covers 15 residues. V shed 6 bases and J shed 8 bases, with 19 bases lying between them. Germline-derived CDR1 and CDR2 are MNHEY and SVGAGI. The CDR3 bases are TGTGCCAGCAGCCACTCGACTGCAGACGGGGAAAAACTGTTTTTT. It is translated as CASSHSTADGEKLFF.

V gene TRBV9 combines with J gene TRBJ2-1; no reliable D call. The CDR3 consists of 12 residues. V lost 4 bases to trimming and J lost 7 bases, with 9 bases between them. From germline, CDR1 is SGDLS and CDR2 YYNGEE. The CDR3: CASSPAGNEQFF. The CDR3 nucleotides read TGTGCCAGCAGCCCGGCAGGAAATGAGCAGTTCTTC.

This clone was detected a few times. The J gene is TRBJ2-1, the V gene TRBV4-3, with 9 bases matching TRBD2. CDR1 and CDR2 from the germline V gene are LGHNA and YSLEER. The CDR3 loop spans 15 amino acids. The junction had 3 bases not matched to a gene; V was cut back by 2 bases and J by 4 bases. The CDR3 spells CASSQLTSGYNEQFF. The CDR3 region has the DNA TGCGCCAGCAGCCAATTGACTAGCGGTTACAATGAGCAGTTCTTC.

This sequence joins TRBV7-8 and TRBJ2-7, with a tentative D call TRBD2 (6 bases). This CDR3 has 14 residues. V gave up 2 bases and J gave up 2 bases, with 10 bases separating them. Germline V gene sequence: CDR1 SGHVS, CDR2 FQNEAQ. In nucleotides, the CDR3 is TGTGCCAGCAGCTTATTAAGCGGGCCCTACGAGCAGTACTTC. Its protein product is CASSLLSGPYEQYF.

The chain combines TRBV4-2 with TRBJ2-2, with TRBD1 as a possible D gene (5 bases). Trimming shortened V by 7 bases and J by 0 bases, and 9 bases separated the two germline ends. CDR1 and CDR2 (germline): LGHNA, YNFKEQ. The CDR3 has 14 residues. The CDR3 is CASNPGTNTGELFF. The CDR3 region has the DNA TGTGCCAGCAATCCAGGGACGAACACCGGGGAGCTGTTTTTT.

The chain employs TRBV27 and TRBJ2-4; D may be TRBD2 (6 bases). CDR1 is MNHEY, CDR2 SMNVEV, per germline (reference sequence). CDR3 length: 13 amino acids. Trimming pared 8 bases from V and 3 bases from J, leaving 11 bases between. DNA for the CDR3: TGTGCCAGCTCGGAGGGGATCAAAAACATTCAGTACTTC. Translated, it gives CASSEGIKNIQYF.

This chain links TRBV4-3 with TRBJ1-1; unclear D gene. CDR3 length: 16 amino acids. The germline gives CDR1 LGHNA, CDR2 YSLEER. The V and J ends lost 2 bases and 4 bases respectively, with 17 bases between them. The DNA of the CDR3 is TGCGCCAGCAGCCAAAGGGTTCGGGGAGGACTCACTGAAGCTTTCTTT. Protein: CASSQRVRGGLTEAFF.